Shown below are 11 T cell receptor beta chains from a single sample sequenced in a study of blood T cell repertoires in COVID-19. The repertoire was sequenced with immunoSEQ multiplex PCR; TCRdb's copy has only in-frame clones and lacks some. The sample holds about 330,000 clones, roughly 90% seen once. Sequenced sample: peripheral blood. These receptors were collected from a man in his late teens or twenties who had recovered from COVID-19.

This chain links TRBV11-2 with TRBJ2-1, with TRBD2 matching 7 bases. Trimming at V came to 3 bases and at J to 6 bases, leaving 8 bases not matched to a gene. Germline V CDR1 and CDR2: SGHAT, FQNNGV. This CDR3 is 15 amino acids long. The CDR3 spells CASSFLPSGSNEQFF. In DNA, the CDR3 is TGTGCCAGCAGCTTTCTGCCTAGCGGTTCCAATGAGCAGTTCTTC.

The chain carries TRBV19 and TRBJ2-1; perhaps TRBD2 as D (5 bases). Trimming removed 1 base from V and 8 bases from J, with 6 bases in between. CDR1 is LNHDA, CDR2 SQIVND, per germline (reference sequence). The CDR3 totals 12 residues. As DNA, the CDR3 is TGTGCCAGTAGTATAGCCGGGGATGAGCAGTTCTTC. Translating it yields CASSIAGDEQFF.

Note on this clone: The same CDR3 also results from other DNA sequences found in this sample. The J gene is TRBJ1-1, the V gene TRBV5-6; no clear D. The V gene lost 4 bases and the J gene lost 1 base, with 5 bases spanning the gap. The CDR3 is 12 residues long. Germline values: CDR1 SGHDT, CDR2 YYEEEE. CDR3 in DNA: TGTGCCAGCAGCCGGGGGAACACTGAAGCTTTCTTT. Its protein product is CASSRGNTEAFF.

The genes are TRBV4-2 and TRBJ2-3; 9 bases are a match to TRBD2. CDR1 and CDR2 (germline): LGHNA, YNFKEQ. J gave up 3 bases and V 1 base, and 5 bases lay outside the gene matches. CDR3 length: 16 residues. The CDR3 is CASSQAAGGPTDTQYF. The CDR3 DNA follows: TGTGCCAGCAGCCAAGCGGCGGGAGGGCCGACAGATACGCAGTATTTT.

The V gene is TRBV10-3, the J gene TRBJ2-5, with D possibly being TRBD1 (6 bases). The V and J ends lost 2 bases and 4 bases respectively, with 14 bases between them. The CDR3 contains 15 residues. The germline CDR1 and CDR2 sequences are ENHRY and SYGVKD. CDR3 sequence (DNA): TGTGCCATCAGTGAGGGGGACACCTCTCGAGAGACCCAGTACTTC. Encoded protein: CAISEGDTSRETQYF.

Here the CDR3 reads CASSLGQSYGYTF. The CDR3 DNA reads TGTGCCAGCAGTTTGGGACAGAGCTATGGCTACACCTTC. The chain recombines TRBV27 with TRBJ1-2; 7 bases are shared with TRBD1. The CDR3 is made up of 13 amino acids. In germline, CDR1 is MNHEY, CDR2 SMNVEV (reference sequence). V lost 3 bases, J lost 4 bases, and 2 bases stayed unmatched.

The chain has TRBV18 and TRBJ2-2, with D possibly TRBD2 on 5 matching bases. V lost 4 bases to trimming and J lost 4 bases, with 13 bases between them. Germline V lookup: CDR1 KGHSH, CDR2 LQKENI. The CDR3 extends over 15 amino acids. The CDR3 DNA reads TGTGCCAGCTCACGGTCCAGCGGAGGCACCGGGGAGCTGTTTTTT. Protein: CASSRSSGGTGELFF. Variable domain in full (rest from reference TRBV18 and TRBJ2-2): NAGVMQNPRHLVRRRGQEARLRCSPMKGHSHVYWYRQLPEEGLKFMVYLQKENIIDESGMPKERFSAEFPKEGPSILRIQQVVRGDSAAYFCASSRSSGGTGELFFGEGSRLTVL.

This clone appeared many times. The chain uses TRBV5-6 and TRBJ1-2; TRBD1 is a possible D gene (6 bases). Germline V CDR1 and CDR2: SGHDT, YYEEEE. The CDR3 runs to 14 residues. The V and J ends lost 4 bases and 4 bases respectively, with 14 bases between them. CDR3 sequence (DNA): TGTGCCAGCAGCATCTACAGGGAAACCTATGGCTACACCTTC. Residues: CASSIYRETYGYTF.

The gene calls are TRBV5-4 and TRBJ2-3; TRBD2 is a possible D gene (5 bases). Trimming removed 2 bases from V and 5 bases from J, with 9 bases in between. This CDR3 region has 13 residues. Germline V lookup: CDR1 SGHNT, CDR2 YYREEE (reference sequence). The CDR3 nucleotides are TGTGCCAGCAGCTTACTAGTTGTAGATACGCAGTATTTT. Protein product: CASSLLVVDTQYF.

The rearrangement uses TRBV7-2 and TRBJ1-3; D not resolved. The V end was cut by 6 bases, the J end by 0 bases, with 15 bases between. The CDR3 totals 16 residues. Per the germline V gene, CDR1 is SGHTA and CDR2 is FQGNSA. CDR3 residues: CASSPDPRLSGNTIYF. CDR3 DNA: TGTGCCAGCAGTCCAGACCCCAGGCTCTCTGGAAACACCATATATTTT.

This chain joins TRBV7-2 and TRBJ2-5; D remains unclear. V lost 4 bases to trimming and J lost 0 bases, with 3 bases between them. The germline V gene has CDR1 SGHTA and CDR2 FQGNSA. CDR3 length equals 12 residues. The CDR3 DNA is TGTGCCAGCAGCTCTTACCAAGAGACCCAGTACTTC. Translating it yields CASSSYQETQYF. Combining the CDR3 with reference TRBV7-2 and TRBJ2-5 gives the whole variable domain GAGVSQSPSNKVTEKGKDVELRCDPISGHTALYWYRQSLGQGLEFLIYFQGNSAPDKSGLPSDRFSAERTGGSVSTLTIQRTQQEDSAVYLCASSSYQETQYFGPGTRLLVL.